What follows are 3 T cell receptor beta chains derived from one specimen sequenced in a study of T cells in Graves' hyperthyroidism and ophthalmopathy. Amplified TCR beta CDR3 regions came from RNA transcripts. When the TCR CDR3 underwent first-round RT-PCR, the HTBI primer set was used. TCRdb analysed the multiplex PCR reads with MiXCR anew, one entry per CDR3 protein. The sample contains about 640,000 distinct CDR3 sequences, 14% of which appear only once. Specimen: blood. The receptors shown here come from a woman between 50 and 59 years old with Graves' ophthalmopathy.

This clonotype was counted only a few times. The rearrangement uses TRBV14 and TRBJ1-6, with 7 positions matching TRBD1. V was pared by 4 bases and J by 7 bases, with 7 bases of the junction left unmatched. Germline lookup yields CDR1 SGHDN and CDR2 FVKESK. The CDR3 contains 15 residues. The CDR3 DNA follows: TGTGCCAGCAGCCGAACGACAGGGAAGAATTCACCCCTCCACTTT. Translating it yields CASSRTTGKNSPLHF.

This clonotype was counted ten times or more. The chain uses TRBV2 and TRBJ1-5, with unresolved D. Germline V CDR1 and CDR2: SNHLY, FYNNEI. Trimming pared 7 bases from V and 0 bases from J, leaving 7 bases between. The CDR3 covers 13 residues. The CDR3 nucleotides are TGTGCCAGCAAAAGGGATAGCAATCAGCCCCAGCATTTT. Protein: CASKRDSNQPQHF.

This chain links TRBV5-8 with TRBJ2-6, with D tentatively TRBD1 or TRBD2 (6 bases each). The V and J ends lost 4 bases and 4 bases respectively, with 21 bases between them. The germline V gene encodes CDR1 SGHTS and CDR2 YDEGEE. The CDR3 totals 18 residues. The CDR3 nucleotides read TGTGCCAGCAGCCGGACCACCGGGGGCCCCGGAGGGGCCAACGTCCTGACTTTC. Its protein product is CASSRTTGGPGGANVLTF.